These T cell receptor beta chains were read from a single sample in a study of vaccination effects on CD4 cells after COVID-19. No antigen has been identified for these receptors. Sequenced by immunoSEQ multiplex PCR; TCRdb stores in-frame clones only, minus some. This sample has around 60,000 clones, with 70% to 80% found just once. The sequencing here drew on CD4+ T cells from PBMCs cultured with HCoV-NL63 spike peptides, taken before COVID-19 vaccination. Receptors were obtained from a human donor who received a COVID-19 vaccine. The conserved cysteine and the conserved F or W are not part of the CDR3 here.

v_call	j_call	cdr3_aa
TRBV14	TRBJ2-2	ASSRGLAGASRAGELF
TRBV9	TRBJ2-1	ASSPLGGALNEQF
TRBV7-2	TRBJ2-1	ASSLGGGSTYNEQF
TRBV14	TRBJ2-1	ASSQGRLSYNEQF
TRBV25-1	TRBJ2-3	ASSEVGSLGDTQY
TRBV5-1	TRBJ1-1	ASSLALLTEAF
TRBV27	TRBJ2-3	ASSPRQGSTDTQY
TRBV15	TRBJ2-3	ATSRVQGLKNTQY
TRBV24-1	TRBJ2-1	ATSGAGGSSYNEQF
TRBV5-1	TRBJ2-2	ASSFSPGLNTGELF
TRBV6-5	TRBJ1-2	ASSYSMGNNYGYT
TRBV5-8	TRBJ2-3	ASSLSLAGGWRTDTQY
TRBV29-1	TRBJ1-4	SVGRAGEKLF
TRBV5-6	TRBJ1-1	ASSLGARNTEAF
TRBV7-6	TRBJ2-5	ASSPGTSGGVETQY
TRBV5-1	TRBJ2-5	ASSLQGDLETQY
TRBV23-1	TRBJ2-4	ASSQTRQGVAKNIQY
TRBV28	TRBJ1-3	ASISLGTEARNTIY
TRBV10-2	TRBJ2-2	ASSVLGRELF
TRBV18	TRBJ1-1	ASSPSLPNTEAF
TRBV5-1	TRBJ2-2	ASSRGSNTGELF
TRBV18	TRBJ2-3	ASSRDRGTDTQY
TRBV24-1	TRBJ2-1	ATGSRTGSNEQF
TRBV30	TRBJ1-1	AWSVGVTPNTEAF
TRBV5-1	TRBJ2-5	ASSLAASGGAVGETQY
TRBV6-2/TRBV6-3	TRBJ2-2	ASSPGGTGELF
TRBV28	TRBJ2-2	AGRGSLNTGELF
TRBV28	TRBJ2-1	ASSLIGTSGGAYEQF
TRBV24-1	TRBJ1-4	ATSDARQGIEKLF
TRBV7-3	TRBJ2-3	ASSATHSTDTQY
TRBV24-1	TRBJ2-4	ATSDWDGDIQY
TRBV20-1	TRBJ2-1	SASPPWSEQF
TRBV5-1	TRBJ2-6	ASSLPGDGANVLT
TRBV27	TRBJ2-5	ASSLSAGQQETQY
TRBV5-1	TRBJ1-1	ASSYSRGYTEAF
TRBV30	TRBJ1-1	AWSGDLDTEAF
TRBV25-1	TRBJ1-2	ASSGHGIGYT
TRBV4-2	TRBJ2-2	ASRVTTDTGELF